What follows are 27 T cell receptor beta chains derived from one specimen sequenced in a study of T-cell memory formation after mild COVID-19. TCRdb fed the 5' RACE reads into MiXCR, producing one record per CDR3 protein. The sample lists about 560,000 distinct CDR3 sequences, around 15% occurring once. Sequencing used PBMCs or a T cell subset sorted from them (not recorded which). Every receptor here comes from an adult woman who had mild COVID-19 (a few samples of this study predate the infection). Cell type and time point are not known.

This chain connects TRBV5-1 to TRBJ2-1; a possible D gene is TRBD1 (7 bases). V lost 2 bases and J lost 10, with 16 bases in between. CDR3 length equals 14 residues. The V gene's germline CDR1 is SGHRS and CDR2 YFSETQ. CDR3 protein: CASSLVRGAVEQFF. CDR3 bases: TGCGCCAGCAGCTTAGTCAGGGGGGCGGTAGAGCAGTTCTTC.

This clonotype was seen ten or more times. The chain employs TRBV10-3 and TRBJ2-7; D possibly uses TRBD1 or TRBD2 (5 bases each). Germline V gene sequence: CDR1 ENHRY, CDR2 SYGVKD. Trimming cost V 0 bases and J 4 bases, with 13 bases left between them. The CDR3 is made up of 15 amino acids. The CDR3 DNA reads TGTGCCATCAGTGAGTCTGGGACCGGTTCTTACGAGCAGTACTTC. Its protein product is CAISESGTGSYEQYF.

J is TRBJ1-2 and V is TRBV18, with unresolved D. From germline, CDR1 is KGHSH and CDR2 LQKENI. The CDR3 loop spans 15 amino acids. The V end was cut by 3 bases, the J end by 2 bases, with 13 bases between. Written as DNA, the CDR3 is TGTGCCAGCTCACCTGGGCAAGAATCCAACTATGGCTACACCTTC. Protein: CASSPGQESNYGYTF.

The rearrangement links TRBV5-1 to TRBJ1-2; 9 bases are shared with TRBD1. This CDR3 contains 17 residues. V shed 5 bases, J shed 3 bases, and the junction held 14 bases outside the gene matches. Germline values: CDR1 SGHRS, CDR2 YFSETQ. The CDR3 DNA reads as TGCGCCAGCAGAAGCGGGACAGGGTGGGGCCTATACTATGGCTACACCTTC. This sequence encodes CASRSGTGWGLYYGYTF.

A few counts support this clonotype. The genes are TRBV12-3 or TRBV12-4 and TRBJ1-6; possible D gene TRBD1, 6 bases. V gave up 6 bases and J gave up 10 bases, with 16 bases separating them. CDR3 size: 14 residues. The CDR3 sequence is CASSWGQAWSPLHF. The DNA for the CDR3 is TGTGCCAGCAGCTGGGGACAAGCTTGGTCACCCCTCCACTTT.

This clonotype was counted between two and nine times. V is TRBV6-2 or TRBV6-3 and J is TRBJ2-2; TRBD1 aligns across 9 bases. Germline assignment: CDR1 MNHEY and CDR2 SVGEGT. This CDR3 has 15 amino acids. V was clipped by 6 bases and J by 2 bases; unmatched bases: 4. The CDR3 bases are TGTGCCAGCAGATTGACAGGGGGAAACACCGGGGAGCTGTTTTTT. Its translation: CASRLTGGNTGELFF.

The gene calls are TRBV11-2 and TRBJ2-1; 8 positions agree with TRBD2. CDR1 SGHAT and CDR2 FQNNGV come from the germline V gene. The junction had 14 bases not matched to a gene; V was cut back by 5 bases and J by 5 bases. The CDR3 contains 17 residues. CDR3 sequence (DNA): TGTGCCAGCAGCACTCCCGGGGGGGTCTCAGGGGACAATGAGCAGTTCTTC. Protein product: CASSTPGGVSGDNEQFF.

The chain is built from TRBV3-1 and TRBJ2-2; D unclear. Looked up from germline, CDR1 is LGHDT and CDR2 is YNNKEL (reference sequence). This CDR3 is built from 13 residues. The ends were cut back, 1 base at V and 8 bases at J, with 8 bases in the middle. The CDR3 DNA sequence: TGTGCCAGCAGCCAAGCAACTTCGGGGGAGCTGTTTTTT. It specifies CASSQATSGELFF.

This clonotype was counted a few times. The V and J genes are TRBV24-1 and TRBJ2-1; 9 bases map to TRBD1. Unmatched junction bases numbered 10, after V lost 4 bases and J lost 4 bases. The germline V gene has CDR1 KGHDR and CDR2 SFDVKD. The CDR3 consists of 17 residues. The CDR3 sequence is CATSDPSGTGKYNEQFF. The CDR3 DNA reads TGTGCCACCAGTGACCCGTCGGGGACAGGGAAATACAATGAGCAGTTCTTC.

This sequence joins TRBV29-1 and TRBJ2-5, with D perhaps matching TRBD1 (6 bases). There are 15 residues in the CDR3. Trimming took off 3 bases at V and 1 base at J, with 15 bases between the two ends. Germline V gene sequence: CDR1 SQVTM, CDR2 ANQGSEA. The CDR3 sequence: CSVDSGRGLQETQYF. The CDR3 nucleotides read TGCAGCGTTGATAGTGGCAGGGGCCTCCAAGAGACCCAGTACTTC. The entire variable domain, with the rest obtained from reference TRBV29-1 and TRBJ2-5, is as follows: SAVISQKPSRDICQRGTSLTIQCQVDSQVTMMFWYRQQPGQSLTLIATANQGSEATYESGFVIDKFPISRPNLTFSTLTVSNMSPEDSSIYLCSVDSGRGLQETQYFGPGTRLLVL.

The V call is TRBV20-1, the J call TRBJ2-5; the match to TRBD1 covers 8 bases. In germline, CDR1 is DFQATT, CDR2 SNEGSKA (reference sequence). This CDR3 is 12 amino acids long. V was clipped by 4 bases and J by 6 bases; unmatched bases: 4. The CDR3 DNA follows: TGCAGTGCTATACAGGGGGAAAAGACCCAGTACTTC. Its protein is CSAIQGEKTQYF.

This clonotype was picked up a small number of times. The chain combines TRBV7-6 with TRBJ2-2; 7 bases are a match to TRBD1. The ends lost 0 bases at V and 7 bases at J; junction bases unmatched: 5. Per the germline V gene, CDR1 is SGHVS and CDR2 is FNYEAQ. The CDR3 has 15 amino acids. DNA for the CDR3: TGTGCCAGCAGCTTAGCGGGACAGTTGATCGGGGAGCTGTTTTTT. Translated: CASSLAGQLIGELFF.

The chain has TRBV6-5 and TRBJ1-1, with D perhaps matching TRBD1 (5 bases). The CDR3 totals 15 residues. Germline lookup yields CDR1 MNHEY and CDR2 SVGAGI. Trimming took off 3 bases at V and 1 base at J, with 12 bases between the two ends. The DNA of the CDR3 is TGTGCCAGCAGTTATGCTCAGGGACGGAACACTGAAGCTTTCTTT. Its protein product is CASSYAQGRNTEAFF.

The gene calls are TRBV7-9 and TRBJ2-7, with D possibly being TRBD1 or TRBD2 (5 bases each). The CDR3 runs to 13 residues. In germline, CDR1 is SEHNR, CDR2 FQNEAQ (reference sequence). Trimming took 4 bases from V and 3 from J, leaving 10 bases between them. The CDR3 DNA reads as TGTGCCAGCAGCTCGGGACGGTTCTACGAGCAGTACTTC. Its protein is CASSSGRFYEQYF.

The genes are TRBV6-5 and TRBJ2-1; 10 bases align to TRBD2. The CDR3 consists of 15 residues. V lost 5 bases and J lost 2; bases outside the gene matches: 3. Germline assignment: CDR1 MNHEY and CDR2 SVGAGI. The DNA of the CDR3 is TGTGCCAGCAGTCGTAGCGGGAGGACCTACAATGAGCAGTTCTTC. Protein: CASSRSGRTYNEQFF.

In this sample, this clonotype turned up a few times. This sequence joins TRBV18 and TRBJ2-5; D uncertain. CDR3 length equals 11 residues. V lost 5 bases to trimming and J lost 5 bases, with 6 bases between them. Germline loops: CDR1 KGHSH, CDR2 LQKENI. In DNA form, the CDR3 reads TGTGCCAGCTCAGACTGGGAGACCCAGTACTTC. It yields the protein CASSDWETQYF.

This chain uses TRBV3-1 with TRBJ2-3; 9 nucleotides match TRBD1. This CDR3 spans 17 amino acids. V dropped 3 bases and J dropped 3; count of bases not matched to a gene: 10. Germline assignment: CDR1 LGHDT and CDR2 YNNKEL (reference sequence). The CDR3 DNA follows: TGTGCCAGCAGCCAGATGGGACAGGGCTTTAGTACAGATACGCAGTATTTT. Protein: CASSQMGQGFSTDTQYF.

This clonotype was detected ten times or more. CDR3 amino acids: CASSHRTGGYEQYF. In nucleotides, the CDR3 is TGTGCCAGCAGCCATAGGACAGGGGGCTACGAGCAGTACTTC. The chain links TRBV7-2 to TRBJ2-7; 10 bases are shared with TRBD1. The CDR3 contains 14 residues. V shed 5 bases and J 3 bases; nucleotides not matched to a gene: 4. CDR1 SGHTA and CDR2 FQGNSA come from the germline V gene.

The chain combines TRBV6-4 with TRBJ2-6, with a possible D match to TRBD1 (5 bases). This CDR3 region has 14 residues. Trimming took 4 bases from V and 1 from J, leaving 5 bases between them. From germline, CDR1 is MRHNA and CDR2 SNTAGT. The CDR3 here is CASSGQSGANVLTF. The CDR3 nucleotides are TGTGCCAGCAGTGGACAGTCTGGGGCCAACGTCCTGACTTTC.

The chain is built from TRBV7-6 and TRBJ1-3, with D unresolved. Germline V CDR1 and CDR2: SGHVS, FNYEAQ. The CDR3 extends over 18 amino acids. V gave up 8 bases and J gave up 1 base, with 24 bases separating them. CDR3: CASPYPPDARESGNTIYF. CDR3 sequence (DNA): TGTGCCAGCCCCTACCCCCCGGACGCCCGTGAATCTGGAAACACCATATATTTT. The variable domain in full, with the rest retrieved from reference TRBV7-6 and TRBJ1-3, is GAGVSQSPRYKVTKRGQDVALRCDPISGHVSLYWYRQALGQGPEFLTYFNYEAQQDKSGLPNDRFSAERPEGSISTLTIQRTEQRDSAMYRCASPYPPDARESGNTIYFGEGSWLTVV.

The chain links TRBV5-1 to TRBJ2-1, with TRBD2 identical over 9 bases. The V gene's germline CDR1 is SGHRS and CDR2 YFSETQ. CDR3 length: 16 residues. J gave up 7 bases and V 2 bases, and 10 bases lay outside the gene matches. The DNA for the CDR3 is TGCGCCAGCAGCTTTCTCTCCGAACTAGCGGGTAATGAGCAGTTCTTC. Protein: CASSFLSELAGNEQFF.

This chain links TRBV15 with TRBJ1-1; no reliable D call. The CDR3 totals 16 residues. Trimming left V 0 bases short and J 3 bases short, with 14 bases between. CDR1 LNHNV and CDR2 YYDKDF come from the germline V gene (reference sequence). CDR3 bases: TGTGCCACCAGCAGAGATCCGGCAGCCCGATACACTGAAGCTTTCTTT. Translation: CATSRDPAARYTEAFF.

This sequence joins TRBV7-9 and TRBJ2-1; D possibly uses TRBD1 or TRBD2 (5 bases each). Trimming left V 7 bases short and J 6 bases short, with 13 bases between. The germline V gene has CDR1 SEHNR and CDR2 FQNEAQ (reference sequence). The CDR3 is 13 amino acids. CDR3 coding DNA: TGTGCCAGCAAGCCCAACGGGGCCAATGAGCAGTTCTTC. Translation: CASKPNGANEQFF. The whole variable domain, filled in from reference TRBV7-9 and TRBJ2-1, reads DTGVSQNPRHKITKRGQNVTFRCDPISEHNRLYWYRQTLGQGPEFLTYFQNEAQLEKSRLLSDRFSAERPKGSFSTLEIQRTEQGDSAMYLCASKPNGANEQFFGPGTRLTVL.

The rearrangement links TRBV5-4 to TRBJ1-6; D possibly corresponds to TRBD1 (5 bases). This CDR3 comprises 15 residues. The germline V gene encodes CDR1 SGHNT and CDR2 YYREEE (reference sequence). V was trimmed by 4 bases and J by 7 bases, leaving 15 bases between them. The CDR3 loop reads CASSRQPGPNSPLHF. CDR3 in DNA: TGTGCCAGCAGCCGACAGCCGGGGCCGAATTCACCCCTCCACTTT.

The chain recombines TRBV15 with TRBJ2-1; 10 positions agree with TRBD1. The CDR3 sequence is 14 residues long. V lost 4 bases and J lost 8; bases outside the gene matches: 5. Germline values: CDR1 LNHNV, CDR2 YYDKDF (reference sequence). The CDR3 sequence: CATSNRDRGYEQFF. CDR3 in DNA: TGTGCCACCAGCAACCGGGACAGGGGCTATGAGCAGTTCTTC.

This sequence joins TRBV7-9 and TRBJ1-1; no definite D call. Germline values: CDR1 SEHNR, CDR2 FQNEAQ (reference sequence). V lost 6 bases and J 8 bases, leaving 13 bases between the germline ends. The CDR3 has 12 amino acids. CDR3 sequence: CASREGGREAFF. The CDR3 DNA follows: TGTGCCAGCAGGGAAGGCGGGCGGGAAGCTTTCTTT.

The V call is TRBV12-3 or TRBV12-4, the J call TRBJ2-3, with TRBD2 matching 16 bases. J was trimmed by 1 base and V by 5 bases; bases with no gene match: 9. CDR3 length: 19 amino acids. Here the CDR3 DNA reads TGTGCCAGCAGTCATACCGGGACTAGCGGGGGGGCGGGCACAGATACGCAGTATTTT. This sequence encodes CASSHTGTSGGAGTDTQYF.